This TCR beta chain was captured in a study of blood T cell repertoires in COVID-19. Authors' data handling: Reference gene primer amplification yielded estimated nucleated cell counts. Profiling relied on immunoSEQ multiplex PCR, and the TCRdb table lists in-frame clones only, not all of them. V and J calls and clone size follow that table, whereas D and trimming were derived from the DNA. Of around 400,000 clones detected, approximately 87% appear once; the ten largest clones hold about 2%. Enrolment of Seattle patients took place during active infection, and they were followed longitudinally. CDR3 length: 16 residues. The V segment lost 0 bases and the J segment 6 bases; nucleotides outside the gene matches: 5. Looked up from germline, CDR1 is LNHNV and CDR2 is YYDKDF (reference sequence).

The rearrangement uses TRBV15 and TRBJ2-2, with 9 bases matching TRBD2. This TCR derives from a woman aged 60 to 75 with COVID-19, enrolled during active disease. The sequenced sample was peripheral blood. CDR3: CATSREHGGGAGELFF. DNA of the CDR3: TGTGCCACCAGCAGAGAACATGGCGGGGGGGCCGGGGAGCTGTTTTTT.